This T cell receptor (beta chain) was sequenced in a study of blood T cells in healthy people across ages. Broader study findings: Estimates of diversity drawn from one million T cells were considered underestimates.

PCR was performed a second time for 7 to 11 cycles using a sample-barcoded 5' primer and a J-beta primer mix. TCRdb reprocessed the 5' RACE reads with MiXCR, giving one entry per CDR3 protein. The repertoire consists of approximately 800,000 distinct CDR3 sequences, with around 25% occurring once and the leading ten covering under 4%. The sample holds a few counts of this clonotype. Its antigen is as yet unknown. One end of the junction varies from germline; a read error may be responsible. There are 14 residues in the CDR3. CDR1 LGHDT and CDR2 YNNKEL come from the germline V gene (reference sequence). Isolation yielded PBMCs, at least 7 million per sample, in every case. These records were also assigned to another study, of T cells of mothers and their children. From that second work: A few healthy Caucasian mothers, along with their six children, served as the donors.

Sequenced: blood. The chain recombines TRBV3-1 with TRBJ2-5, with unresolved D. This TCR was sampled from a boy between 10 and 17 years old in good health. The CDR3 spells CASGQDRLEETQYF. CDR3 coding DNA: TGTGCCAGCGGCCAAGACCGCCTTGAAGAGACCCAGTACTTC.